This TCR beta chain comes out of a study of chemoradiotherapy in HPV16-positive cancers. The protocol was immunoSEQ multiplex PCR, while the TCRdb copy is restricted to in-frame clones and leaves out a portion. This table has 25,000 to 30,000 clones, 90% to 95% appearing once. The length of the CDR3 is 15 residues. CDR1 is MNHEY, CDR2 SVGAGI, per germline. V was clipped by 5 bases and J by 3 bases; unmatched bases: 4. The chain is built from TRBV6-5 and TRBJ2-1; the match to TRBD2 covers 10 bases. The sequence came from a human donor with HPV-associated anogenital cancer. Specimen: blood, collected from a patient who underwent chemoradiotherapy. The CDR3, as DNA: TGTGCCAGCAGTCCCTTAGCGGGGGGCTACAATGAGCAGTTCTTC. The encoded protein is CASSPLAGGYNEQFF.